The next 12 T cell receptor beta chains were all read from a single sample in a study of high-grade serous ovarian cancer treatment subgroups. Sequenced by immunoSEQ multiplex PCR; TCRdb stores in-frame clones only, minus some. The table shows 4,500 or so clones, with 82% occurring only once. Tumor samples were obtained before definitive surgery or chemotherapy. The sample taken for sequencing was tumor tissue. The receptors were sampled from a human donor with high-grade serous ovarian cancer.

The CDR3 bases are TGTGCCAGCAGCCGACAAACAGGTTACGAGCAGTACTTC. Encoded protein: CASSRQTGYEQYF. This sequence joins TRBV5-4 and TRBJ2-7; TRBD1 might be the D (5 bases). Germline V CDR1 and CDR2: SGHNT, YYREEE (reference sequence). With 4 bases removed from V and 4 bases from J, the gap between germline ends came to 12 bases. The CDR3 totals 13 residues. Full variable domain (outside the CDR3, taken from reference TRBV5-4 and TRBJ2-7): ETGVTQSPTHLIKTRGQQVTLRCSSQSGHNTVSWYQQALGQGPQFIFQYYREEENGRGNFPPRFSGLQFPNYSSELNVNALELDDSALYLCASSRQTGYEQYFGPGTRLTVT.

The rearrangement uses TRBV5-1 and TRBJ2-5; 9 bases fit TRBD1. The germline CDR1 and CDR2 sequences are SGHRS and YFSETQ. This CDR3 region has 14 residues. V shed 5 bases, J shed 4 bases, and the junction held 6 bases outside the gene matches. The CDR3 nucleotides are TGCGCCAGCAGTCAGGGACAGGGTAGAGAGACCCAGTACTTC. Translated: CASSQGQGRETQYF.

The rearrangement joins TRBV7-6 to TRBJ1-6, with 11 nucleotides matching TRBD1. J gave up 9 bases and V 1 base, and 11 bases lay outside the gene matches. The CDR3 consists of 18 residues. CDR1 is SGHVS, CDR2 FNYEAQ, per germline. CDR3 residues: CASSLVRTGGIQVSPLHF. The DNA for the CDR3 is TGTGCCAGCAGCTTAGTGAGGACAGGGGGCATTCAGGTTTCACCCCTCCACTTT. Full variable domain (remainder filled in from reference TRBV7-6 and TRBJ1-6): GAGVSQSPRYKVTKRGQDVALRCDPISGHVSLYWYRQALGQGPEFLTYFNYEAQQDKSGLPNDRFSAERPEGSISTLTIQRTEQRDSAMYRCASSLVRTGGIQVSPLHFGNGTRLTVT.

The chain carries TRBV7-9 and TRBJ2-7; 9 bases are shared with TRBD1. This CDR3 is built from 15 residues. Trimming took 6 bases from V and 2 from J; bases not matched to a gene: 8. Germline V CDR1 and CDR2: SEHNR, FQNEAQ (reference sequence). CDR3 loop: CASSITGTGTYEQYF. CDR3 coding DNA: TGTGCCAGCAGTATAACCGGGACAGGGACCTACGAGCAGTACTTC.

In this sample, this clone turned up once. CDR3 nucleotide sequence: TGCGCCAGCAGCTCGCAGGGAATGGGAAATTCACCCCTCCACTTT. Its protein product is CASSSQGMGNSPLHF. The chain is built from TRBV5-1 and TRBJ1-6; TRBD1 might be the D (5 bases). The CDR3 is 15 amino acids. Trimming shortened V by 3 bases and J by 7 bases, and 14 bases separated the two germline ends. Germline V gives CDR1 SGHRS, CDR2 YFSETQ.

The chain employs TRBV7-9 and TRBJ1-1, with no clear D. V was trimmed by 5 bases and J by 7 bases, leaving 14 bases between them. This CDR3 region has 13 residues. The germline gives CDR1 SEHNR, CDR2 FQNEAQ (reference sequence). CDR3 sequence reads: CASSRTMADEAFF. CDR3 bases: TGTGCCAGCAGCCGGACGATGGCAGATGAAGCTTTCTTT.

The chain has TRBV12-5 and TRBJ2-1, with D perhaps matching TRBD2 (6 bases). The CDR3 is 15 amino acids. Trimming stripped 7 bases from V and 6 bases from J, with 19 bases between. Germline V gene sequence: CDR1 LGHNT, CDR2 FRNRAP. Written as DNA, the CDR3 is TGTGCTAGTGCCCTGGTAATCGGGGAGGCCAATGAGCAGTTCTTC. Its protein product is CASALVIGEANEQFF.

The rearrangement links TRBV10-3 to TRBJ2-2, with D maybe TRBD2 (7 bases). The CDR3 contains 14 residues. CDR1 is ENHRY and CDR2 is SYGVKD in the germline V gene. The V end was cut by 11 bases, the J end by 1 base, with 14 bases between. The chain's CDR3 is CASGGRGNTGELFF. Here the CDR3 DNA reads TGTGCCTCCGGGGGGCGGGGGAACACCGGGGAGCTGTTTTTT.

This clone occurred once. This chain connects TRBV6-1 to TRBJ1-5; D unresolved. This CDR3 region has 15 residues. The V end was cut by 1 base, the J end by 6 bases, with 13 bases between. Germline CDR1 MNHNS, CDR2 SASEGT. In DNA form, the CDR3 reads TGTGCCAGCAGTGAAGGTACGAGTTTCGGTCAGCCCCAGCATTTT. Amino acids: CASSEGTSFGQPQHF.

This chain uses TRBV7-6 with TRBJ2-5; the match to TRBD1 covers 8 bases. Germline CDR1 SGHVS, CDR2 FNYEAQ. This CDR3 is built from 17 residues. The J segment lost 4 bases and the V segment lost 3 bases, leaving 13 bases of the junction unmatched. The CDR3 is CASSFSLGQGRGETQYF. The CDR3 DNA reads as TGTGCCAGCAGCTTCTCCCTAGGACAGGGACGGGGAGAGACCCAGTACTTC.

The J gene is TRBJ1-6, the V gene TRBV6-6; 10 bases fit TRBD1. Trimming removed 8 bases from V and 6 bases from J; junction bases left unmatched: 1. The CDR3 spans 13 residues. Per the germline V gene, CDR1 is MNHNY and CDR2 is SVGAGI (reference sequence). CDR3 sequence reads: CASRTGGNSPLHF. CDR3 DNA sequence: TGTGCCAGCCGGACAGGGGGTAATTCACCCCTCCACTTT.

The chain links TRBV9 to TRBJ2-1, with 13 nucleotides matching TRBD2. With 3 bases clipped from V and 9 bases from J, the junction kept 3 bases outside the gene matches. Per the germline V gene, CDR1 is SGDLS and CDR2 is YYNGEE. This CDR3 has 14 amino acids. The CDR3 reads CASSAGLAGVEQFF. DNA for the CDR3: TGTGCCAGCAGCGCTGGACTAGCGGGGGTTGAGCAGTTCTTC.